The 7 T cell receptor beta chains below were found in one sample sequenced in a study of radiotherapy plus CTLA-4 blockade in lung cancer. Clones were read by immunoSEQ multiplex PCR, and TCRdb kept only the in-frame ones, dropping some. Of 90,000 to 100,000 clones listed, around 74% are singletons. The input for sequencing was peripheral blood, taken from a patient treated with radiotherapy plus ipilimumab. All receptors come from a human donor with non-small cell lung cancer who had a partial response to radiotherapy plus ipilimumab. Some clones in this sample may be carry-over from other donors' samples.

This chain joins TRBV11-2 and TRBJ1-5; 12 bases agree with TRBD1. The CDR3 has 17 residues. CDR1 is SGHAT, CDR2 FQNNGV, per germline. V shed 5 bases and J 0 bases; nucleotides not matched to a gene: 5. The CDR3 protein is CASSTGQGAGSNQPQHF. The DNA for the CDR3 is TGTGCCAGCAGCACGGGACAGGGGGCGGGTAGCAATCAGCCCCAGCATTTT.

V gene TRBV7-3 combines with J gene TRBJ1-2; a possible D gene is TRBD1 (5 bases). The germline V gene has CDR1 SGHTA and CDR2 FQGTGA. Trimming removed 5 bases from V and 4 bases from J, with 11 bases in between. The CDR3 is 13 residues long. The CDR3 coding sequence is TGTGCCAGCAGCCAGGGACTGACCTATGGCTACACCTTC. Translated, it gives CASSQGLTYGYTF.

The chain carries TRBV7-3 and TRBJ1-1; D remains unclear. Trimming cost V 1 base and J 1 base, with 10 bases left between them. This CDR3 comprises 15 residues. Germline V gives CDR1 SGHTA, CDR2 FQGTGA. The CDR3 coding sequence is TGTGCCAGCAGCTTAAGTGCAGGTTCGAACACTGAAGCTTTCTTT. Residues: CASSLSAGSNTEAFF. The full variable domain, rest sourced from reference TRBV7-3 and TRBJ1-1, is GAGVSQTPSNKVTEKGKYVELRCDPISGHTALYWYRQSLGQGPEFLIYFQGTGAADDSGLPNDRFFAVRPEGSVSTLKIQRTERGDSAVYLCASSLSAGSNTEAFFGQGTRLTVV.

The genes are TRBV25-1 and TRBJ2-7; the match to TRBD1 covers 11 bases. Germline values: CDR1 MGHDK, CDR2 SYGVNS. The CDR3 contains 15 residues. V dropped 5 bases and J dropped 6; count of bases not matched to a gene: 9. CDR3 residues: CASSWGQGVGVEQYF. DNA for the CDR3: TGTGCCAGCAGTTGGGGACAGGGGGTGGGAGTCGAGCAGTACTTC.

This sequence joins TRBV5-5 and TRBJ2-1; 9 bases agree with TRBD2. From germline, CDR1 is SGHKS and CDR2 YYEKEE (reference sequence). The V and J ends lost 2 bases and 9 bases, in that order; junction bases with no gene match: 6. The CDR3 is 14 residues long. CDR3 sequence: CASSFRLAAGEQFF. For the CDR3, the DNA is TGTGCCAGCAGCTTTCGACTAGCGGCTGGTGAGCAGTTCTTC.

This clone occurred a few times. The chain is built from TRBV7-2 and TRBJ2-1; perhaps TRBD2 as D (6 bases). The CDR3 length is 16 residues. V lost 5 bases and J lost 8, with 22 bases in between. The germline V gene has CDR1 SGHTA and CDR2 FQGNSA. CDR3 nucleotide sequence: TGTGCCAGCAGCCCCCGGCGGGGCGGGATTAGCGATGAGCAGTTCTTC. This encodes CASSPRRGGISDEQFF.

The chain carries TRBV6-5 and TRBJ2-7; 7 nucleotides line up with TRBD1. The germline gives CDR1 MNHEY, CDR2 SVGAGI. Losses at the gene ends were 6 bases for V and 3 bases for J; bases not matched to a gene: 5. The CDR3 contains 13 residues. CDR3 DNA sequence: TGTGCCAGCAGATCCAACAGGGGCTACGAGCAGTACTTC. Its translation: CASRSNRGYEQYF.